This T cell receptor beta chain was retrieved from a study of T-cell memory formation after mild COVID-19. This CDR3 contains 13 residues. V gave up 7 bases and J gave up 6 bases; unmatched junction bases: 6. Looked up from germline, CDR1 is MGHDK and CDR2 is SYGVNS. Note on this clonotype: Its target is unknown.

TCRdb reprocessed the 5' RACE reads with MiXCR, giving one entry per CDR3 protein. The profile shows approximately 300,000 distinct CDR3 sequences, approximately 15% of them singletons. Study-wide points: Pre-infection memory harbored some responding clones, suggesting cross-reactive memory joined. Researchers report contracting CD4+ clones mostly in CM and EM, with CD8+ clones in EMRA.

The TCR was taken from a man aged 18 to 29 who had mild COVID-19 (a few samples of this study predate the infection). Cell type and time point are not known. The chain uses TRBV25-1 and TRBJ1-2, with 9 bases matching TRBD1. Sequencing used PBMCs or a T cell subset sorted from them (not recorded which). DNA for the CDR3: TGTGCCAGCAAACGGGACAGGGTCCATGGCTACACCTTC. This sequence encodes CASKRDRVHGYTF.